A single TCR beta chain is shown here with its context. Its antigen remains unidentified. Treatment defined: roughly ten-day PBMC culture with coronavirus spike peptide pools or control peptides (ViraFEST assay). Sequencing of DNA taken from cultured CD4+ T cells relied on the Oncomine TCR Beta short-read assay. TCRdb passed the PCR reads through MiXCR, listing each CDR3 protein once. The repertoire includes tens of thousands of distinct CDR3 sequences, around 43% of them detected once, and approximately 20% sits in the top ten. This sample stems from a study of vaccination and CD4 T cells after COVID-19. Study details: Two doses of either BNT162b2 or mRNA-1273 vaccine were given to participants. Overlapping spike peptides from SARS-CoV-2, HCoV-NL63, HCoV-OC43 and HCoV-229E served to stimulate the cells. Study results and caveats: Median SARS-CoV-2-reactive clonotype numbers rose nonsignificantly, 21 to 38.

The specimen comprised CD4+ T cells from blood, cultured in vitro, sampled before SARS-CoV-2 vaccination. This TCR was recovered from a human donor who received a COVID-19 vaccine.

The CDR3 region has the DNA TGTGCCAGCAGCTTGGTGGGACAGAGGGCATCGGGCTACACCTTC. As protein: CASSLVGQRASGYTF. This chain joins TRBV5-6 and TRBJ1-2, with 7 bases fitting TRBD1. Germline CDR1 and CDR2: SGHDT and YYEEEE. With 0 bases clipped from V and 8 bases from J, the junction kept 10 bases outside the gene matches. This CDR3 contains 15 residues.